This TCR beta chain was recorded in a study of blood T cell repertoires in COVID-19. For the study at large: PBMCs, B-cell-depleted T cells, or T cells were the source of the cDNA or gDNA that made up the material.

Participants were aged roughly 18 to 90 years, lived in around 22 US areas, and enrolled virtually. Trimming took off 5 bases at V and 2 bases at J, with 16 bases between the two ends. Germline lookup yields CDR1 SGHTA and CDR2 FQGNSA. CDR3 size: 15 residues. This clone was detected a few times. Libraries were prepared by immunoSEQ multiplex PCR; TCRdb keeps only in-frame clonotypes and omits some of them. The sample consists of some 160,000 clones, about four fifths of them appearing once. Sequencing used PBMCs or T cells enriched from blood (not recorded which). The receptor comes from a woman in her fifties or sixties who had recovered from COVID-19. V and J are TRBV7-2 and TRBJ2-7; D possibly corresponds to TRBD2 (6 bases). As DNA, the CDR3 is TGTGCCAGCAGCCCCCAAGCGGGCACCACCTACGAGCAGTACTTC. Translating it yields CASSPQAGTTYEQYF.